One sample yielded the 9 T cell receptor beta chains listed below, sequenced in a study of T cells in Graves' hyperthyroidism and ophthalmopathy. TCR beta CDR3 regions were amplified from RNA transcripts. The HTBI set primed first-round TCR CDR3 RT-PCR. A single record per CDR3 protein comes from TCRdb applying MiXCR to the multiplex PCR reads. The table records about 510,000 distinct CDR3 sequences, 40% to 55% of them present only once. Sequenced: peripheral blood or thyroid tissue (not recorded which). The source of these receptors is an adult woman with Graves' disease, either hyperthyroidism or ophthalmopathy (not recorded which).

A few counts support this clonotype. The rearrangement links TRBV10-3 to TRBJ1-2, with 7 bases that match TRBD1. The CDR3 has 14 residues. Germline CDR1 ENHRY, CDR2 SYGVKD. The V and J ends lost 3 bases and 4 bases, in that order; junction bases with no gene match: 5. The CDR3 loop is CAISDVAGGYGYTF. CDR3 in DNA: TGTGCCATCAGTGACGTGGCAGGGGGCTATGGCTACACCTTC.

This clonotype was recorded a few times. The chain is built from TRBV29-1 and TRBJ1-2; no definite D call. The length of the CDR3 is 12 residues. Trimming removed 5 bases from V and 4 bases from J, with 11 bases in between. Germline V gene data show CDR1 as SQVTM and CDR2 as ANQGSEA. The CDR3 sequence is CSVLRETYGYTF. CDR3 nucleotides: TGCAGCGTTCTCCGTGAGACCTATGGCTACACCTTC.

The V and J genes are TRBV9 and TRBJ1-2; tentatively, D is TRBD1 (6 bases). This CDR3 has 12 amino acids. Trimming took 3 bases from V and 8 from J, leaving 11 bases between them. Germline V gene sequence: CDR1 SGDLS, CDR2 YYNGEE. CDR3 amino acids: CASSETGTGYTF. The CDR3 DNA reads as TGTGCCAGCAGCGAAACAGGGACAGGCTACACCTTC.

V gene TRBV7-9 combines with J gene TRBJ1-3; TRBD1 is a possible D gene (5 bases). The CDR3 sequence is 15 residues long. V dropped 2 bases and J dropped 2 bases, with 10 bases sitting between them. Looked up from germline, CDR1 is SEHNR and CDR2 is FQNEAQ (reference sequence). The CDR3 reads CASSLSQDTGNTIYF. The CDR3, as DNA: TGTGCCAGCAGCTTATCACAGGACACTGGAAACACCATATATTTT.

As DNA, the CDR3 is TGTGCCATCAGTGAGCCCACGGGGACAGGCCTGAGTGAGCAGTACTTC. Translation: CAISEPTGTGLSEQYF. The chain links TRBV10-3 to TRBJ2-7; 8 nucleotides match TRBD1. Germline values: CDR1 ENHRY, CDR2 SYGVKD. The CDR3 has 16 amino acids. V was pared by 2 bases and J by 7 bases, with 13 bases of the junction left unmatched.

The V and J genes are TRBV28 and TRBJ2-7, with D perhaps given as TRBD1 or TRBD2 (6 bases each). The CDR3 is 15 residues long. CDR1 is MDHEN and CDR2 is SYDVKM in the germline V gene. Trimming removed 7 bases at V and 1 base at J, with 17 bases between. The CDR3 sequence: CASKEGVVGSYEQYF. The CDR3 DNA is TGTGCCAGCAAGGAGGGGGTGGTGGGATCCTACGAGCAGTACTTC.

The rearrangement joins TRBV7-9 to TRBJ2-3; D not certain. This CDR3 comprises 14 residues. The germline V and J ends were trimmed by 3 bases and 2 bases, with 9 bases remaining between them. The V gene's germline CDR1 is SEHNR and CDR2 FQNEAQ (reference sequence). The CDR3 spells CASSFPSSTDTQYF. The CDR3 nucleotides are TGTGCCAGCAGCTTTCCTTCATCCACAGATACGCAGTATTTT.

The DNA for the CDR3 is TGTGCCAGCAGCGCCCGACAGTCTTCACCCCTCCACTTT. Residues: CASSARQSSPLHF. The rearrangement links TRBV9 to TRBJ1-6, with TRBD1 as a possible D gene (5 bases). The V and J ends lost 3 bases and 9 bases respectively, with 10 bases between them. CDR3 size: 13 residues. Looked up from germline, CDR1 is SGDLS and CDR2 is YYNGEE. The full variable domain, rest sourced from reference TRBV9 and TRBJ1-6, is DSGVTQTPKHLITATGQRVTLRCSPRSGDLSVYWYQQSLDQGLQFLIQYYNGEERAKGNILERFSAQQFPDLHSELNLSSLELGDSALYFCASSARQSSPLHFGNGTRLTVT.

The chain has TRBV7-3 and TRBJ2-1; 10 nucleotides line up with TRBD2. CDR1 is SGHTA, CDR2 FQGTGA, per germline. The V segment lost 5 bases and the J segment 4 bases; nucleotides outside the gene matches: 5. There are 15 residues in the CDR3. This CDR3 reads CASSQGLAAYNEQFF. The CDR3 DNA sequence: TGTGCCAGCAGCCAAGGACTAGCGGCATACAATGAGCAGTTCTTC. Filled out from reference TRBV7-3 and TRBJ2-1, the complete variable domain reads GAGVSQTPSNKVTEKGKYVELRCDPISGHTALYWYRQSLGQGPEFLIYFQGTGAADDSGLPNDRFFAVRPEGSVSTLKIQRTERGDSAVYLCASSQGLAAYNEQFFGPGTRLTVL.